A single TCR beta chain is shown here with its context. Treatment specified: around 19 received Ad26.COV2.S at low or high dose, single or two shots; roughly five received placebo; per-sample allocation not given. Following the first vaccine or placebo injection, samples were taken on day 63. The data were obtained in a study of Ad26.COV2.S vaccination and SARS-CoV-2 variants. The method was immunoSEQ multiplex PCR; TCRdb's version includes in-frame clones alone and lacks a portion of them. The sample has some 520,000 clones; approximately 90% are singletons. With 1 base removed from V and 8 bases from J, the gap between germline ends came to 14 bases. The CDR3 sequence is 14 residues long. Germline loops: CDR1 SGHTA, CDR2 FQGNSA.

The sequence was collected from a person aged 18-60 years who received the Ad26.COV2.S COVID-19 vaccine or a placebo. This sequence joins TRBV7-2 and TRBJ1-1; D is unclear. Sequenced here: peripheral blood, sampled in a trial of Ad26.COV2.S vaccine versus placebo. The CDR3 sequence is CASSLDLAVKEAFF. As DNA, the CDR3 is TGTGCCAGCAGCTTAGACTTGGCCGTTAAAGAAGCTTTCTTT.